These 22 T cell receptor beta chains originate from one sample sequenced in a study of blood T cells in healthy people across ages. Next came a second PCR, run for about 7 to 12 cycles, which used a sample-barcoded 5' primer along with a J-beta primer mix. One entry per CDR3 protein, called by TCRdb with MiXCR from the 5' RACE reads. The repertoire consists of about 640,000 distinct CDR3 sequences, with 58% occurring once and the leading ten covering 30% to 40%. The source material was blood. These receptors were taken from a man aged 55 to 69 in good health.

The chain is built from TRBV5-1 and TRBJ2-1; TRBD2 matches 11 bases. The closer fit of TRBJ2-7 to the DNA end suggests the J call may be wrong. In germline, CDR1 is SGHRS, CDR2 YFSETQ. The CDR3 has 18 residues. CDR3 in DNA: TGCGCCAGCAGCAAAAGCGGGACTAGCGGTAGCTCCTACAATGAGCAGTACTTC. It is translated as CASSKSGTSGSSYNEQYF.

The CDR3 sequence is CASSVGLAVVSYEQYF. Here the CDR3 DNA reads TGTGCCAGCAGCGTGGGACTAGCGGTCGTCTCCTACGAGCAGTACTTC. The V gene is TRBV12-3 or TRBV12-4, the J gene TRBJ2-7, with 11 bases aligning to TRBD2. Unmatched junction bases numbered 7, after V lost 6 bases and J lost 0 bases. The CDR3 covers 16 residues.

The chain uses TRBV20-1 and TRBJ2-1; 8 bases match TRBD1. The CDR3 runs 12 residues. Germline V gene data show CDR1 as DFQATT and CDR2 as SNEGSKA (reference sequence). The junction had 5 bases not matched to a gene; V was cut back by 5 bases and J by 8 bases. Written as DNA, the CDR3 is TGCAGTGCTGAAGACAGGGGAGATGAGCAGTTCTTC. Translation: CSAEDRGDEQFF.

This clonotype has a handful of counts. V and J are TRBV7-2 and TRBJ2-1, with TRBD2 matching 8 bases. Per germline, CDR1 SGHTA and CDR2 FQGNSA. V lost 5 bases, J lost 7 bases, and 13 bases stayed unmatched. This CDR3 has 16 residues. The CDR3 protein is CASSPSGGGTWNEQFF. CDR3 coding DNA: TGTGCCAGCAGCCCGTCCGGCGGGGGGACGTGGAATGAGCAGTTCTTC.

This clonotype has only a few counts. The V and J genes are TRBV6-5 and TRBJ1-2; 9 bases fit TRBD1. J was trimmed by 5 bases and V by 5 bases; bases with no gene match: 9. Germline V gives CDR1 MNHEY, CDR2 SVGAGI. The CDR3 spans 15 residues. CDR3 in DNA: TGTGCCAGCAGTCGAGAGCCGGGACAGGGATATGGCTACACCTTC. Its protein product is CASSREPGQGYGYTF.

This clonotype has more than one count but fewer than ten. The chain employs TRBV6-5 and TRBJ2-6; 9 bases match TRBD2. J gave up 4 bases and V 0 bases, and 10 bases lay outside the gene matches. Per the germline V gene, CDR1 is MNHEY and CDR2 is SVGAGI. The CDR3 consists of 19 residues. In nucleotides, the CDR3 is TGTGCCAGCAGTTACTCTGGACTAGCGACGGTAGGAGGGGCCAACGTCCTGACTTTC. This gives the protein CASSYSGLATVGGANVLTF.

The chain has TRBV9 and TRBJ2-2; 10 nucleotides agree with TRBD1. V lost 0 bases, J lost 4 bases, and 0 bases stayed unmatched. CDR1 and CDR2 (germline): SGDLS, YYNGEE. The CDR3 totals 15 residues. This chain's CDR3 is CASSVGDRGTGELFF. CDR3 nucleotide sequence: TGTGCCAGCAGCGTAGGGGACAGGGGCACCGGGGAGCTGTTTTTT.

The chain uses TRBV10-3 and TRBJ2-5, with 8 bases lining up with TRBD2. The J call may be mistaken, given a closer DNA end match to TRBJ2-4. This CDR3 is 16 amino acids long. The germline CDR1 and CDR2 sequences are ENHRY and SYGVKD. This CDR3 reads CAISRQPAGEKNIQYF. In DNA form, the CDR3 reads TGTGCCATCAGTCGACAACCAGCGGGGGAGAAAAACATTCAGTACTTC.

The chain carries TRBV29-1 and TRBJ2-5, with a tentative D call TRBD2 (5 bases). This CDR3 spans 14 amino acids. Germline CDR1 reads SQVTM; CDR2 reads ANQGSEA. V was clipped by 6 bases and J by 5 bases, with 19 bases between them. The CDR3 bases are TGCAGCGTCCCTCGGGGAGCGGCGGACGAGACCCAGTACTTC. Translated: CSVPRGAADETQYF.

This clonotype appeared a few times. V is TRBV5-6 and J is TRBJ2-7; 9 bases match TRBD1. The V segment lost 2 bases and the J segment 1 base; nucleotides outside the gene matches: 1. Germline V gives CDR1 SGHDT, CDR2 YYEEEE. The CDR3 contains 14 residues. The CDR3 region has the DNA TGTGCCAGCAGCTTCGACAGGGGGTCCTACGAGCAGTACTTC. This encodes CASSFDRGSYEQYF. The full variable domain, in which reference TRBV5-6 and TRBJ2-7 provide the parts outside the CDR3, is DAGVTQSPTHLIKTRGQQVTLRCSPKSGHDTVSWYQQALGQGPQFIFQYYEEEERQRGNFPDRFSGHQFPNYSSELNVNALLLGDSALYLCASSFDRGSYEQYFGPGTRLTVT.

The V call is TRBV20-1, the J call TRBJ2-1, with D hard to call. The germline V gene has CDR1 DFQATT and CDR2 SNEGSKA (reference sequence). The V gene lost 4 bases and the J gene lost 4 bases, with 14 bases spanning the gap. CDR3 length: 14 residues. This chain's CDR3 is CSATQVRNYNEQFF. CDR3 in DNA: TGCAGTGCTACGCAGGTGCGTAATTACAATGAGCAGTTCTTC.

In its sample, this clonotype was seen once. This chain connects TRBV20-1 to TRBJ2-7, with a tentative D call TRBD2 (6 bases). The V gene's germline CDR1 is DFQATT and CDR2 SNEGSKA (reference sequence). The CDR3 contains 14 residues. The V gene lost 6 bases and the J gene lost 0 bases, with 15 bases spanning the gap. CDR3 protein: CSAGDIGSSYEQYF. In nucleotides, the CDR3 is TGCAGTGCGGGAGACATCGGGAGCTCCTACGAGCAGTACTTC.

J is TRBJ2-2 and V is TRBV7-2, with D perhaps given as TRBD1 or TRBD2 (5 bases each). This CDR3 comprises 16 residues. V was shortened by 4 bases and J by 3 bases, with 15 bases between the two germline ends. From germline, CDR1 is SGHTA and CDR2 FQGNSA. In DNA, the CDR3 is TGTGCCAGCAGCTCCGCTCGGGGCTACTACACCGGGGAGCTGTTTTTT. This sequence encodes CASSSARGYYTGELFF.

This CDR3 is CASSEAWGNYQETQYF. The CDR3 coding sequence is TGTGCCAGCAGTGAAGCGTGGGGTAACTACCAAGAGACCCAGTACTTC. The V gene is TRBV6-1, the J gene TRBJ2-5, with unresolved D. The CDR3 runs to 16 residues. The ends were cut back, 0 bases at V and 0 bases at J, with 11 bases in the middle. From germline, CDR1 is MNHNS and CDR2 SASEGT.

The rearrangement links TRBV3-1 to TRBJ2-5; 10 nucleotides agree with TRBD2. V shed 0 bases, J shed 1 base, and the junction held 8 bases outside the gene matches. Germline CDR1 is LGHDT and CDR2 is YNNKEL (reference sequence). The CDR3 loop spans 18 amino acids. CDR3 in DNA: TGTGCCAGCAGCCAAGATGCTAGCGGGGGACTGTTCCAAGAGACCCAGTACTTC. Translating it yields CASSQDASGGLFQETQYF.

This clonotype was counted a few times. This rearrangement joins TRBV6-1 to TRBJ1-5; 7 bases agree with TRBD1. Trimming removed 5 bases from V and 11 bases from J; junction bases left unmatched: 6. Germline values: CDR1 MNHNS, CDR2 SASEGT. This CDR3 is 12 amino acids long. The CDR3, as DNA: TGTGCCAGCAGTCTCACAACAGGGGCCCAGCATTTT. Its translation: CASSLTTGAQHF.

The chain carries TRBV6-5 and TRBJ1-1; no definite D call. CDR1 is MNHEY, CDR2 SVGAGI, per germline. Trimming removed 6 bases at V and 1 base at J, with 9 bases between. The CDR3 consists of 13 residues. The chain's CDR3 is CASSETRNTEAFF. The CDR3 DNA follows: TGTGCCAGCAGCGAGACACGGAACACTGAAGCTTTCTTT.

This clonotype was picked up one time. This chain joins TRBV25-1 and TRBJ2-1; 12 bases map to TRBD2. The ends lost 11 bases at V and 4 bases at J; junction bases unmatched: 9. The CDR3 spans 15 residues. Germline V gene sequence: CDR1 MGHDK, CDR2 SYGVNS. CDR3 amino acids: CAGTQLAGGYNEQFF. In nucleotides, the CDR3 is TGTGCCGGCACCCAACTAGCGGGGGGATACAATGAGCAGTTCTTC.

The chain employs TRBV2 and TRBJ1-5, with 7 positions matching TRBD1. V lost 6 bases and J lost 3; bases outside the gene matches: 8. Germline values: CDR1 SNHLY, CDR2 FYNNEI. CDR3 length: 15 amino acids. This CDR3 reads CASRERDSDNQPQHF. Written as DNA, the CDR3 is TGTGCCAGCAGGGAACGGGACAGTGACAATCAGCCCCAGCATTTT.

This clonotype has more than one count but fewer than ten. The V gene is TRBV4-1, the J gene TRBJ1-2, with D perhaps TRBD1 (6 bases). V was shortened by 3 bases and J by 3 bases, with 14 bases between the two germline ends. Looked up from germline, CDR1 is MGHRA and CDR2 is YSYEKL. The CDR3 is 15 amino acids. The CDR3 DNA reads as TGCGCCAGCAGCCATTTCGACAGGCTAGACTATGGCTACACCTTC. Amino acid sequence: CASSHFDRLDYGYTF.

The chain carries TRBV27 and TRBJ2-5, with D unresolved. Germline values: CDR1 MNHEY, CDR2 SMNVEV (reference sequence). The CDR3 contains 15 residues. V lost 3 bases and J 5 bases, leaving 16 bases between the germline ends. The CDR3 sequence: CASSFWGGTGETQYF. CDR3 DNA: TGTGCCAGCAGTTTCTGGGGTGGAACCGGGGAGACCCAGTACTTC.

The chain employs TRBV6-5 and TRBJ2-7; 9 nucleotides line up with TRBD1. With V trimmed by 6 bases and J by 7 bases, 13 bases remained unmatched. Germline values: CDR1 MNHEY, CDR2 SVGAGI. The CDR3 runs to 15 residues. The CDR3 loop reads CASRPRDRAYNEQYF. The CDR3 DNA is TGTGCCAGCAGACCCCGGGACAGGGCCTACAATGAGCAGTACTTC.